The 8 T cell receptor beta chains below come from one sample, sequenced in a study of CD8 T cells in ankylosing spondylitis. Using its own MiXCR run on the 5' RACE reads, TCRdb lists one record per CDR3 protein. This table has some 300,000 distinct CDR3 sequences, less than 25% appearing once. The sequencing input was blood, either unsorted or a sorted T cell fraction (not recorded which). The receptors stem from a female donor with ankylosing spondylitis or in good health (not recorded which).

V usage is TRBV5-1 and J usage is TRBJ2-1; no firm D call. Germline V lookup: CDR1 SGHRS, CDR2 YFSETQ. The V end lost 0 bases, the J end lost 7 bases, and 8 bases lay between the germline ends. This CDR3 spans 13 amino acids. CDR3 DNA sequence: TGCGCCAGCAGCTTGGACGCCATTAATGAGCAGTTCTTC. Translation: CASSLDAINEQFF.

The gene calls are TRBV12-3 or TRBV12-4 and TRBJ1-1; unclear D gene. The V end lost 4 bases, the J end lost 0 bases, and 15 bases lay between the germline ends. The CDR3 length is 16 residues. The CDR3 nucleotides read TGTGCCAGCAGTTCCCCCCGTGGCTCCCTGAACACTGAAGCTTTCTTT. Translation gives CASSSPRGSLNTEAFF.

This clonotype was counted at least ten times. The chain joins TRBV20-1 to TRBJ2-3; unclear D gene. The CDR3 extends over 13 amino acids. CDR1 DFQATT and CDR2 SNEGSKA come from the germline V gene (reference sequence). Trimming shortened V by 1 base and J by 2 bases, and 7 bases separated the two germline ends. CDR3 DNA sequence: TGCAGTGCTAGAGTTCCGATCACAGATACGCAGTATTTT. Translation gives CSARVPITDTQYF.

J is TRBJ2-5 and V is TRBV28; possibly TRBD2 for D (6 bases). V lost 4 bases and J 0 bases, leaving 21 bases between the germline ends. Germline values: CDR1 MDHEN, CDR2 SYDVKM. This CDR3 comprises 18 residues. The CDR3 DNA reads TGTGCCAGCAGTTCGGGCCGTGGGGGGAGATCGTACCAAGAGACCCAGTACTTC. Translated: CASSSGRGGRSYQETQYF. Variable domain in full (rest from reference TRBV28 and TRBJ2-5): DVKVTQSSRYLVKRTGEKVFLECVQDMDHENMFWYRQDPGLGLRLIYFSYDVKMKEKGDIPEGYSVSREKKERFSLILESASTNQTSMYLCASSSGRGGRSYQETQYFGPGTRLLVL.

The rearrangement links TRBV25-1 to TRBJ1-4, with a weak D call TRBD1 (6 bases). Trimming shortened V by 2 bases and J by 4 bases, and 11 bases separated the two germline ends. Germline CDR1 and CDR2: MGHDK and SYGVNS. This CDR3 spans 15 amino acids. CDR3 in DNA: TGTGCCAGCAGTGAAAGCCGGGGGCTTAATGAAAAACTGTTTTTT. Residues: CASSESRGLNEKLFF. The full variable domain, completed using reference TRBV25-1 and TRBJ1-4, is EADIYQTPRYLVIGTGKKITLECSQTMGHDKMYWYQQDPGMELHLIHYSYGVNSTEKGDLSSESTVSRIRTEHFPLTLESARPSHTSQYLCASSESRGLNEKLFFGSGTQLSVL.

The chain combines TRBV6-5 with TRBJ2-6; 8 positions match TRBD2. Germline CDR1 is MNHEY and CDR2 is SVGAGI. This CDR3 comprises 16 residues. With 4 bases clipped from V and 4 bases from J, the junction kept 6 bases outside the gene matches. CDR3: CASSSPGRGGANVLTF. CDR3 bases: TGTGCCAGCAGTTCCCCCGGGAGGGGAGGGGCCAACGTCCTGACTTTC.

The chain carries TRBV20-1 and TRBJ1-2; TRBD1 is a possible D gene (5 bases). The CDR3 loop spans 14 amino acids. Trimming cost V 6 bases and J 4 bases, with 18 bases left between them. Germline values: CDR1 DFQATT, CDR2 SNEGSKA (reference sequence). The CDR3 sequence is CSAKKFQGIYGYTF. CDR3 sequence (DNA): TGCAGTGCGAAAAAATTTCAGGGTATCTATGGCTACACCTTC.

V and J are TRBV5-1 and TRBJ1-2; 8 nucleotides match TRBD1. The CDR3 runs 14 residues. The ends lost 0 bases at V and 8 bases at J; junction bases unmatched: 6. Germline values: CDR1 SGHRS, CDR2 YFSETQ. CDR3 coding DNA: TGCGCCAGCAGCTTGGAAGGGACAGGTCGAGGCTACACCTTC. This translates into CASSLEGTGRGYTF. Drawing the rest from reference TRBV5-1 and TRBJ1-2, the complete variable domain is KAGVTQTPRYLIKTRGQQVTLSCSPISGHRSVSWYQQTPGQGLQFLFEYFSETQRNKGNFPGRFSGRQFSNSRSEMNVSTLELGDSALYLCASSLEGTGRGYTFGSGTRLTVV.